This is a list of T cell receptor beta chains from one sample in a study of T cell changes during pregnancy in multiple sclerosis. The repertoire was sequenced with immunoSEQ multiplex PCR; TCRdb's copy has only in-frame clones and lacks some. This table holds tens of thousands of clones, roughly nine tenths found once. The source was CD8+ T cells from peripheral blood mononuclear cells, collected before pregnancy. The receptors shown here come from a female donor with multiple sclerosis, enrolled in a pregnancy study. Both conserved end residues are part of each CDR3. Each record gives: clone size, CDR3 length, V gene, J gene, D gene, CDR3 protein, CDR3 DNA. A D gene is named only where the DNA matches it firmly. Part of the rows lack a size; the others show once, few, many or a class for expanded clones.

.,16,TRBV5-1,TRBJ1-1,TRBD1,CASSLDQGASKTEAFF,TGCGCCAGCAGCTTAGATCAGGGGGCATCGAAGACTGAAGCTTTCTTT
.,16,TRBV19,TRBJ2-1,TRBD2,CASSISAGGDFNEQFF,TGTGCCAGTAGTATCTCGGCCGGGGGGGATTTTAATGAGCAGTTCTTC
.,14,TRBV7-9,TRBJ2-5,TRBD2,CASSLGLAEETQYF,TGTGCCAGCAGCTTAGGGCTAGCGGAAGAGACCCAGTACTTC
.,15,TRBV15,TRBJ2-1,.,CATSSPEGGPGEQFF,TGTGCCACCAGCAGCCCAGAGGGGGGGCCGGGTGAGCAGTTCTTC
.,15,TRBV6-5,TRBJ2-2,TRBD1,CAIGQGAGNTGELFF,TGTGCCATCGGGCAGGGGGCAGGGAACACCGGGGAGCTGTTTTTT
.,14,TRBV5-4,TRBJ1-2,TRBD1,CASSTGQGSYGYTF,TGTGCCAGCAGCACTGGACAGGGCAGCTATGGCTACACCTTC
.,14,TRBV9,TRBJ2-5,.,CASSVVGGDETQYF,TGTGCCAGCAGCGTAGTCGGGGGAGACGAGACCCAGTACTTC
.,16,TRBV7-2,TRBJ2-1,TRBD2,CASSLSLAGGGNEQFF,TGTGCCAGCAGCTTAAGCCTAGCGGGGGGGGGTAATGAGCAGTTCTTC
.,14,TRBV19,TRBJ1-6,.,CASSIVPGGSPLHF,TGTGCCAGTAGTATAGTTCCGGGGGGGTCACCCCTCCACTTT
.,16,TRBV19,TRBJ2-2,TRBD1,CATNSPTTGENGELFF,TGTGCCACCAATTCCCCAACGACAGGGGAGAACGGGGAGCTGTTTTTT
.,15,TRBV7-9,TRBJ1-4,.,CASSTRGGTNEKLFF,TGTGCCAGCAGCACCCGAGGTGGGACTAATGAAAAACTGTTTTTT
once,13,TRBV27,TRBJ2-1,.,CASTDQEATEQFF,TGTGCCAGCACCGACCAGGAAGCCACTGAGCAGTTCTTC
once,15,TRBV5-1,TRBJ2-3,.,CASSTSEFSTDTQYF,TGCGCCAGCAGCACCTCAGAATTTAGCACAGATACGCAGTATTTT
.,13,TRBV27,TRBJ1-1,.,CASSLYRNTEAFF,TGTGCCAGCAGTTTATATAGGAACACTGAAGCTTTCTTT
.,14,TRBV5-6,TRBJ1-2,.,CASSFGSGSDGYTF,TGTGCCAGCAGCTTCGGCAGCGGCTCGGATGGCTACACCTTC
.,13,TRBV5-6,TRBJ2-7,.,CASSSWTVYEQYF,TGTGCCAGCAGCTCCTGGACAGTCTACGAGCAGTACTTC
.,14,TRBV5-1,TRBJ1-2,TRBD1,CASSLGQGSYGYTF,TGCGCCAGCAGCTTGGGACAGGGAAGCTATGGCTACACCTTC
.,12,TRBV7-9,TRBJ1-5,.,CASSGGTQPQHF,TGTGCCAGCAGCGGAGGGACTCAGCCCCAGCATTTT
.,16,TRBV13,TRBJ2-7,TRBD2,CASSRAGGTNIYEQYF,TGTGCCAGCAGCAGAGCGGGGGGCACTAATATCTACGAGCAGTACTTC
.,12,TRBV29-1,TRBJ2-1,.,CSVEYRGSEQFF,TGCAGCGTTGAATATCGGGGTAGTGAGCAGTTCTTC
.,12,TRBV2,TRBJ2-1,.,CASWKSGNEQFF,TGTGCCAGCTGGAAGAGCGGGAATGAGCAGTTCTTC
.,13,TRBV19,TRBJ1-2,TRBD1,CATQPGQNYGYTF,TGTGCCACCCAACCGGGACAGAACTATGGCTACACCTTC
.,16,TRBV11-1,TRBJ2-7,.,CASSLLGQTTVYEQYF,TGTGCCAGCAGCTTACTAGGACAGACTACGGTCTACGAGCAGTACTTC
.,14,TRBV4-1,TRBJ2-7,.,CASSHPGEAYEQYF,TGCGCCAGCAGCCATCCGGGGGAAGCCTACGAGCAGTACTTC
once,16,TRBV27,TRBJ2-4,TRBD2,CASTGFEEGLAGVQYF,TGTGCCAGCACCGGTTTTGAGGAAGGACTAGCGGGGGTTCAGTACTTC
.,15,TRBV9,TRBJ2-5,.,CASSPSGTYQETQYF,TGTGCCAGCAGCCCCTCGGGGACTTACCAAGAGACCCAGTACTTC
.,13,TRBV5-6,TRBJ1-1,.,CASSLWGDTEAFF,TGTGCCAGCAGCTTGTGGGGGGACACTGAAGCTTTCTTT
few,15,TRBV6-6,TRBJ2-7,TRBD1,CASSYSGTGGYEQYF,TGTGCCAGCAGTTACTCGGGGACAGGGGGTTACGAGCAGTACTTC
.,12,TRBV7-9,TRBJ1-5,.,CASSTDRQPQHF,TGTGCCAGCAGCACCGACAGACAGCCCCAGCATTTT
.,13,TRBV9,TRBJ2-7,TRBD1,CASSVGSGDSEYF,TGTGCCAGCAGCGTGGGAAGTGGGGACAGTGAATACTTC
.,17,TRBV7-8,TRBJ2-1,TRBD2,CASSKVAGTTYYNEQFF,TGTGCCAGCAGTAAAGTCGCCGGGACTACCTACTACAATGAGCAGTTCTTC
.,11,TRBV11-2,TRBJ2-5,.,CASSAWETQYF,TGTGCCAGCAGTGCGTGGGAGACCCAGTACTTC
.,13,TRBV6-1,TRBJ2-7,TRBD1,CASRRDSSYEQYF,TGTGCCAGCAGGAGGGACAGTTCCTACGAGCAGTACTTC
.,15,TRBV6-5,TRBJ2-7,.,CASSSPLGGNYEQYF,TGTGCCAGCAGTTCCCCCTTGGGCGGGAACTACGAGCAGTACTTC
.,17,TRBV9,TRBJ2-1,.,CASSVGGGQVNYNEQFF,TGTGCCAGCAGCGTAGGGGGGGGGCAGGTCAACTACAATGAGCAGTTCTTC
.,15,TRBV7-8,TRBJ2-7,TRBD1,CASSADPGQGNEQYF,TGTGCCAGCAGCGCAGATCCGGGACAGGGCAACGAGCAGTACTTC
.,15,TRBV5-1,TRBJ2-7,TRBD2,CASSLTSGGTYEQYF,TGCGCCAGCAGCCTAACTAGCGGGGGGACCTACGAGCAGTACTTC
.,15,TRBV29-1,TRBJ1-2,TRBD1,CSVGGFRDSTYGYTF,TGCAGCGTTGGAGGGTTCCGGGACAGCACCTATGGCTACACCTTC
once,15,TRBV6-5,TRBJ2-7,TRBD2,CASSVSGGVTYEQYF,TGTGCCAGCAGTGTTAGCGGGGGGGTAACCTACGAGCAGTACTTC